The following is a T cell receptor (beta chain) sequence with its context. The data originate from a study of blood T cell repertoires in COVID-19. Across the study: From the United States, Italy and Spain came samples of acute and convalescent COVID-19. PBMCs, B-cell-depleted T cells, or T cells provided the cDNA or gDNA that made up the material.

How the authors handled the data: Scientists estimated how many nucleated cells there were by amplifying reference gene primers. The assay was immunoSEQ multiplex PCR, and TCRdb's table has in-frame clones only and misses some. From that table come the V and J calls and clone size; the DNA was used to work out D and trimming. The sample lists about 180,000 clones, over 75% seen once, with around 2.3% in the top ten. In germline, CDR1 is MGHDK, CDR2 SYGVNS. The CDR3 is 15 residues long. The V and J ends lost 4 bases and 4 bases, in that order; junction bases with no gene match: 5. The J gene is TRBJ1-2, the V gene TRBV25-1; 11 bases agree with TRBD1. The sequenced material came from peripheral blood. The sequence was collected from a man aged 35-49 years with active or convalescent COVID-19. CDR3 in DNA: TGTGCCAGCAGTGCCCGGACAGGGGGCTTCTATGGCTACACCTTC. Protein product: CASSARTGGFYGYTF.